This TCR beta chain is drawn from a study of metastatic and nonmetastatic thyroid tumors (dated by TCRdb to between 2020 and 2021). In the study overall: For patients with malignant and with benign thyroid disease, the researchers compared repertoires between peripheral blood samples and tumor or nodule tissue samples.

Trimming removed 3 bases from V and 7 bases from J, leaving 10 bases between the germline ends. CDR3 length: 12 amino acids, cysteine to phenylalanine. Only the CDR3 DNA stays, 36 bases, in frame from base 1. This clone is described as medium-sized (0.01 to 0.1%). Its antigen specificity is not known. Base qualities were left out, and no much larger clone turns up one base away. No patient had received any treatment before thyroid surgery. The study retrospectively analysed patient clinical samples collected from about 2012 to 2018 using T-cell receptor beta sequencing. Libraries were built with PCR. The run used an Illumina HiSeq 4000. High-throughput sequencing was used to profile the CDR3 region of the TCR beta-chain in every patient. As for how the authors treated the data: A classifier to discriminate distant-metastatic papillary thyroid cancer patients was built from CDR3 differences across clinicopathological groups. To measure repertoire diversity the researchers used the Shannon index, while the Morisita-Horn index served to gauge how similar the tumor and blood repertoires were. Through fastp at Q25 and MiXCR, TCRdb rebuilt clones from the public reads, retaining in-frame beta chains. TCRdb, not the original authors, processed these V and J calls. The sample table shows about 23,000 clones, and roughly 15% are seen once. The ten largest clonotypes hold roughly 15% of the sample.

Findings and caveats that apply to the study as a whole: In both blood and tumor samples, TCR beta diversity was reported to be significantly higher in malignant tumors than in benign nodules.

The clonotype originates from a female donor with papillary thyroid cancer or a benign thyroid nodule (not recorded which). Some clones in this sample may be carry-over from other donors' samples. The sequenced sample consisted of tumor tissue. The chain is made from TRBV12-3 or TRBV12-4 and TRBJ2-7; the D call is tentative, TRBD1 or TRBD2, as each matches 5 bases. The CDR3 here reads CASSLGTGEQYF. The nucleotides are TGTGCCAGCAGTTTGGGGACGGGGGAGCAGTACTTC.